This is a list of T cell receptor beta chains from one sample in a study of blood T cell repertoires in COVID-19. Some clones are missing from TCRdb's copy, which holds only in-frame ones; the method was immunoSEQ multiplex PCR. The sample includes more than 300,000 clones, approximately 90% seen only once; the top ten take more than 0.95%. Material for sequencing was PBMCs or T cells enriched from blood (not recorded which). These receptors were obtained from a woman younger than 30 who had recovered from COVID-19. Both conserved end residues are part of each CDR3.

CDR3 length: 16
J gene: TRBJ2-3
V gene: TRBV11-2
CDR3 protein: CASSLVNAGGRDTQYF

CDR3 length: 15
J gene: TRBJ2-5
V gene: TRBV9
CDR3 protein: CASSVIQGSEETQYF

CDR3 length: 13
J gene: TRBJ2-2
V gene: TRBV6-2/TRBV6-3
CDR3 protein: CASSSPVTGELFF

CDR3 length: 15
J gene: TRBJ2-7
V gene: TRBV27
CDR3 protein: CASRLLVLDSYEQYF

CDR3 length: 18
J gene: TRBJ1-3
V gene: TRBV6-1
CDR3 protein: CASSDFGTPDYSGNTIYF

CDR3 length: 16
J gene: TRBJ1-5
V gene: TRBV20-1
CDR3 protein: CSASKPSGQVNQPQHF

CDR3 length: 11
J gene: TRBJ2-7
V gene: TRBV25-1
CDR3 protein: CASRGLYEQYF

CDR3 length: 14
J gene: TRBJ2-3
V gene: TRBV5-1
CDR3 protein: CASSLIRDTDTQYF

CDR3 length: 16
J gene: TRBJ1-5
V gene: TRBV4-2
CDR3 protein: CASSQVGTAMNQPQHF

CDR3 length: 17
J gene: TRBJ2-7
V gene: TRBV6-6
CDR3 protein: CASSRPTGQGHPGEQYF

CDR3 length: 17
J gene: TRBJ1-1
V gene: TRBV11-2
CDR3 protein: CASSLGTEHRMNTEAFF

CDR3 length: 13
J gene: TRBJ1-2
V gene: TRBV6-5
CDR3 protein: CASRVDRGHGYTF

CDR3 length: 14
J gene: TRBJ2-3
V gene: TRBV6-5
CDR3 protein: CASLNGVSTDTQYF

CDR3 length: 15
J gene: TRBJ1-2
V gene: TRBV13
CDR3 protein: CASSRRTASNYGYTF

CDR3 length: 14
J gene: TRBJ1-1
V gene: TRBV6-5
CDR3 protein: CASPVDSLNTEAFF

CDR3 length: 13
J gene: TRBJ2-7
V gene: TRBV20-1
CDR3 protein: CSASRGTSYEQYF

CDR3 length: 13
J gene: TRBJ1-6
V gene: TRBV5-5
CDR3 protein: CASSLETAQVLHF

CDR3 length: 16
J gene: TRBJ2-1
V gene: TRBV5-1
CDR3 protein: CASSQGLAGGRDEQFF

CDR3 length: 17
J gene: TRBJ2-3
V gene: TRBV5-1
CDR3 protein: CASSLGRSGGATDTQYF

CDR3 length: 13
J gene: TRBJ2-1
V gene: TRBV27
CDR3 protein: CASSPHDRPNFFF

CDR3 length: 14
J gene: TRBJ1-2
V gene: TRBV7-9
CDR3 protein: CASSLEGRRSGYTF

CDR3 length: 19
J gene: TRBJ2-6
V gene: TRBV7-9
CDR3 protein: CASSWPIQGARDGANVLTF

CDR3 length: 15
J gene: TRBJ1-1
V gene: TRBV9
CDR3 protein: CASSASHRGGTEAFF

CDR3 length: 16
J gene: TRBJ2-2
V gene: TRBV27
CDR3 protein: CASRSRKGAGTGELFF

CDR3 length: 15
J gene: TRBJ1-5
V gene: TRBV2
CDR3 protein: CASSVDSYSNQPQHF

CDR3 length: 16
J gene: TRBJ2-4
V gene: TRBV5-5
CDR3 protein: CASSSEQGAAKNIQYF

CDR3 length: 11
J gene: TRBJ1-2
V gene: TRBV5-1
CDR3 protein: CASGEDYGYTF

CDR3 length: 17
J gene: TRBJ1-1
V gene: TRBV19
CDR3 protein: CASSIGSSGTMNTEAFF

CDR3 length: 13
J gene: TRBJ1-2
V gene: TRBV29-1
CDR3 protein: CSVAQLGNYGYTF

CDR3 length: 16
J gene: TRBJ1-5
V gene: TRBV5-3
CDR3 protein: CARSLRRGNSNQPQHF

CDR3 length: 16
J gene: TRBJ1-1
V gene: TRBV9
CDR3 protein: CASSVGHQTLNTEAFF

CDR3 length: 14
J gene: TRBJ2-7
V gene: TRBV7-2
CDR3 protein: CASSFGGSSYEQYF

CDR3 length: 15
J gene: TRBJ2-7
V gene: TRBV5-1
CDR3 protein: CASSSGTSGSYEQYF

CDR3 length: 15
J gene: TRBJ1-5
V gene: TRBV6-5
CDR3 protein: CASSRGQGSNQPQHF

CDR3 length: 16
J gene: TRBJ1-4
V gene: TRBV6-2/TRBV6-3
CDR3 protein: CASSYSIRGRNEKLFF

CDR3 length: 12
J gene: TRBJ1-6
V gene: TRBV30
CDR3 protein: CASDWGEPTLHF

CDR3 length: 14
J gene: TRBJ2-7
V gene: TRBV6-5
CDR3 protein: CASSYGTGGQEQYF

CDR3 length: 15
J gene: TRBJ2-2
V gene: TRBV5-5
CDR3 protein: CASSAGQGVPGELFF

CDR3 length: 15
J gene: TRBJ1-1
V gene: TRBV4-3
CDR3 protein: CASSQKDRGLGEAFF

CDR3 length: 17
J gene: TRBJ2-3
V gene: TRBV27
CDR3 protein: CASSPPRRAGRTDTQYF

CDR3 length: 19
J gene: TRBJ1-2
V gene: TRBV19
CDR3 protein: CASSIWGSTQRRGNYGYTF

CDR3 length: 16
J gene: TRBJ2-3
V gene: TRBV27
CDR3 protein: CASSLTPSGVGDTQYF

CDR3 length: 15
J gene: TRBJ2-5
V gene: TRBV11-2
CDR3 protein: CASSLSTGAVETQYF

CDR3 length: 14
J gene: TRBJ1-4
V gene: TRBV20-1
CDR3 protein: CSASTGGRDEKLFF

CDR3 length: 15
J gene: TRBJ2-7
V gene: TRBV9
CDR3 protein: CASSPRDRVVNEQYF